These 7 T cell receptor beta chains share one sample of origin, sequenced in a study of PD-1 blockade in mismatch repair-deficient tumors. The assay was immunoSEQ multiplex PCR, and TCRdb's table has in-frame clones only and misses some. The data show 90,000 to 130,000 clones, 70% to 80% seen once. Source: peripheral blood, taken just over 59 weeks after starting pembrolizumab. These receptors came from an adult with mismatch repair-deficient cancer.

This sequence joins TRBV30 and TRBJ2-5; D unresolved. V was cut by 2 bases and J by 1 base, with 8 bases left in between. There are 13 residues in the CDR3. From germline, CDR1 is GTSNPN and CDR2 SVGIG (reference sequence). The CDR3 DNA reads as TGTGCCTGGAGTTTAATGGCCCAAGAGACCCAGTACTTC. Protein sequence: CAWSLMAQETQYF. Complete variable domain (other parts from reference TRBV30 and TRBJ2-5): SQTIHQWPATLVQPVGSPLSLECTVEGTSNPNLYWYRQAAGRGLQLLFYSVGIGQISSEVPQNLSASRPQDRQFILSSKKLLLSDSGFYLCAWSLMAQETQYFGPGTRLLVL.

Here the CDR3 DNA reads TGCGCCAGCAGCCAGACGACTGCCCCCGGGGCGACCCAGTACTTC. It specifies CASSQTTAPGATQYF. The chain recombines TRBV4-1 with TRBJ2-5, with D possibly called TRBD1 or TRBD2 (5 bases each). Per the germline V gene, CDR1 is MGHRA and CDR2 is YSYEKL. This CDR3 spans 15 amino acids. V was pared by 3 bases and J by 7 bases, with 18 bases between.

This rearrangement joins TRBV10-3 to TRBJ1-1; 7 nucleotides line up with TRBD1. The CDR3 contains 14 residues. Germline CDR1 and CDR2: ENHRY and SYGVKD. J gave up 2 bases and V 6 bases, and 6 bases lay outside the gene matches. The CDR3 DNA is TGTGCCATCAGACCCGGACAGGATAACACTGAAGCTTTCTTT. The encoded protein is CAIRPGQDNTEAFF.

In its sample, this clone was seen once. This rearrangement joins TRBV11-3 to TRBJ2-4; D uncertain. CDR1 is SGHNT and CDR2 is YENEEA in the germline V gene. Trimming pared 5 bases from V and 0 bases from J, leaving 11 bases between. The CDR3 has 15 amino acids. The CDR3 spells CASSPRSLAKNIQYF. Here the CDR3 DNA reads TGTGCCAGCAGCCCCCGTTCCTTAGCCAAAAACATTCAGTACTTC.

V gene TRBV14 combines with J gene TRBJ2-3; 11 bases match TRBD2. This CDR3 spans 16 amino acids. The germline CDR1 and CDR2 sequences are SGHDN and FVKESK. V lost 5 bases, J lost 4 bases, and 8 bases stayed unmatched. The chain's CDR3 is CASSYTSGSFADTQYF. The DNA for the CDR3 is TGTGCCAGCAGCTACACTAGCGGGAGCTTCGCAGATACGCAGTATTTT. Full variable domain (rest looked up from reference TRBV14 and TRBJ2-3): EAGVTQFPSHSVIEKGQTVTLRCDPISGHDNLYWYRRVMGKEIKFLLHFVKESKQDESGMPNNRFLAERTGGTYSTLKVQPAELEDSGVYFCASSYTSGSFADTQYFGPGTRLTVL.

The chain couples TRBV6-5 to TRBJ2-3, with no clear D. Trimming removed 2 bases from V and 6 bases from J, with 12 bases in between. Germline assignment: CDR1 MNHEY and CDR2 SVGAGI. The CDR3 runs 14 residues. CDR3 loop: CASSYGPEADTQYF. The CDR3, as DNA: TGTGCCAGCAGTTACGGACCTGAGGCGGATACGCAGTATTTT.

This clone was recorded a few times. The CDR3, as DNA: TGTGCCAGCAGCTTAACCCGGGACGATGAGCAGTTCTTC. Protein product: CASSLTRDDEQFF. The V gene is TRBV7-3, the J gene TRBJ2-1; D is perhaps TRBD1 or TRBD2 (5 bases each). This CDR3 comprises 13 residues. With 0 bases removed from V and 8 bases from J, the gap between germline ends came to 8 bases. Germline loops: CDR1 SGHTA, CDR2 FQGTGA.